The rows below give T cell receptor beta chains drawn from one sample of a study of blood T cells in healthy people across ages. Via MiXCR, TCRdb re-called the 5' RACE reads, giving one row per CDR3 protein. The data show about 1 million distinct CDR3 sequences, with more than 35% seen just once and 18% held by the top ten. The sequenced sample consisted of blood. These receptors all stem from a woman aged 60-75 years in good health. CDR3s include the opening cysteine and the closing phenylalanine or tryptophan. Each record gives: V gene, clone size, J gene, D gene, CDR3 DNA, CDR3 protein. A D gene is named only where the DNA matches it firmly. Some rows have no size entry. The others give once, few or many, or a class for an expanded clone.

TRBV7-9	-	TRBJ2-1	-	TGTGCCAGCAGCCCGAACCTCCGGGGGTTGAACAATGAGCAGTTCTTC	CASSPNLRGLNNEQFF
TRBV12-3/TRBV12-4	few	TRBJ2-3	-	TGTGCCAGCAGTCAACCAGATACGCAGTATTTT	CASSQPDTQYF
TRBV21-1	-	TRBJ2-1	-	TGTGCCAGCAGCGACGTCCTAGCGGGAGAGGCTGAGCAGTTCTTC	CASSDVLAGEAEQFF
TRBV7-9	few	TRBJ2-5	-	TGTGCCAGCACAACGAGCGGCCCCGGATGGGAGACCCAGTACTTC	CASTTSGPGWETQYF
TRBV30	-	TRBJ2-2	TRBD1	TGTGCCTGGAAGATCCGGGACAGGAACACCGGGGAGCTGTTTTTT	CAWKIRDRNTGELFF
TRBV6-6	-	TRBJ2-5	TRBD2	TGTGCCAGCGGGATAGCGGGAGGCGAGACCCAGTACTTC	CASGIAGGETQYF
TRBV5-6	few	TRBJ1-5	-	TGTGCCAGCAGCTTGTCCGGGACCTTTCAGCCCCAGCATTTT	CASSLSGTFQPQHF
TRBV27	-	TRBJ2-7	TRBD1	TGTGCCAGCAGCCCTGCGGACAGGGTCGGCTACGAGCAGTACTTC	CASSPADRVGYEQYF
TRBV4-2	-	TRBJ2-7	-	TGTGCCAGCAGCCGCCCCGGACTTAGAGCCTACGAGCAGTACTTC	CASSRPGLRAYEQYF
TRBV20-1	-	TRBJ2-7	-	TGCAGTGCTAGAGAGAGGGGCTCGCAATACTCCTACGAGCAGTACTTC	CSARERGSQYSYEQYF
TRBV11-2	few	TRBJ1-4	-	TGTGCCAGCAGCCCCGATGATGAAAAACTGTTTTTT	CASSPDDEKLFF
TRBV20-1	-	TRBJ2-5	-	TGCAGTGCTAGAGCCGTCGCCAGCAAGAGGATCCAAGAGACCCAGTACTTC	CSARAVASKRIQETQYF
TRBV9	few	TRBJ2-1	-	TGTGCCAGCAGCTTAAGGTGGAGCGATGAGCAGTTCTTC	CASSLRWSDEQFF
TRBV6-5	-	TRBJ1-2	-	TGTGCCAGCAGAGTAGGGGTGATCTATGGCTACACCTTC	CASRVGVIYGYTF